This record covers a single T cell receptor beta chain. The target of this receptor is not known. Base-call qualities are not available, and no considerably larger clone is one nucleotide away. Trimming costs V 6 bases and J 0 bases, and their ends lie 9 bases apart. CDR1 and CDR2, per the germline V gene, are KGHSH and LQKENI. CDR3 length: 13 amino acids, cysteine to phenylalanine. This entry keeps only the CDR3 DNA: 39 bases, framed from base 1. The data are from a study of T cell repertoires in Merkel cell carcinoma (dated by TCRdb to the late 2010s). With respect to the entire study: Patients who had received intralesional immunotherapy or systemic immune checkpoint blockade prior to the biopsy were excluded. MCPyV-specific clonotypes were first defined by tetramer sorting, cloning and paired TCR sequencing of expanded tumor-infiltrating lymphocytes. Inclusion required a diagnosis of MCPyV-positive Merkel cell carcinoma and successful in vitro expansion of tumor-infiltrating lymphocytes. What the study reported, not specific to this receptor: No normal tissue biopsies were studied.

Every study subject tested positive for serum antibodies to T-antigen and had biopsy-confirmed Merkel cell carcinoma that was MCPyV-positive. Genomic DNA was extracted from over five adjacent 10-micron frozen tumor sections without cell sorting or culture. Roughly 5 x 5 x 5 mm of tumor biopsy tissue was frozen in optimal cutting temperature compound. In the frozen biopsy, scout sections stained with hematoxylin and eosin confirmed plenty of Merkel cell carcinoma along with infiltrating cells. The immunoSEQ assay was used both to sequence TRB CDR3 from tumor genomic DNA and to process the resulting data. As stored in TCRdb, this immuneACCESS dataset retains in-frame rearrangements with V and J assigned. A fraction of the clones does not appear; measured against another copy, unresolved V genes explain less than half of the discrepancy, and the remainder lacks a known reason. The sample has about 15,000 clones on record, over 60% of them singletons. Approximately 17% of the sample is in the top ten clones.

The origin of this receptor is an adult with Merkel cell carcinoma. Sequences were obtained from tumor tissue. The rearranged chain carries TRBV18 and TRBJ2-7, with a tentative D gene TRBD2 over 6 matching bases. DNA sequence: TGTGCCAGCTCGCGGGACGGCTCCTACGAGCAGTACTTC. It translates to CASSRDGSYEQYF.